This T cell receptor beta chain was profiled in a study of vaccination and CD4 T cells after COVID-19. Looking at the study overall: Control cultures were given a CEFX pool, an HIV-1 Nef pool, or no peptide.

Findings of the study overall: Within the convalescent patients, a median roughly 87% of the SARS-CoV-2-reactive clones were ones that appeared only post-vaccination.

As regards this clonotype: The antigen is unknown.

Specified treatment: approximately nine-day PBMC culture with coronavirus spike peptide pools or control peptides (ViraFEST assay). PCR positivity dates ran from March to December 2020, preceding US Alpha, Beta and Delta variants. Sequencing of DNA taken from cultured CD4+ T cells relied on the Oncomine TCR Beta short-read assay. TCRdb re-derived calls from the PCR reads in MiXCR, one entry per CDR3 protein. The sample has about 21,000 distinct CDR3 sequences, roughly 70% seen once. The J segment lost 5 bases and the V segment lost 5 bases, leaving 14 bases of the junction unmatched. CDR3 length: 18 amino acids. Per the germline V gene, CDR1 is SGHNT and CDR2 is YENEEA.

Source material: CD4+ T cells from blood, cultured in vitro. The chain has TRBV11-3 and TRBJ2-1; 11 bases are a match to TRBD2. This receptor was taken from a human donor who had recovered from COVID-19. The CDR3, as DNA: TGTGCCAGCAGCCCTCCCCATTCACCTAGCGGGAGGAACAATGAGCAGTTCTTC. Translated, it gives CASSPPHSPSGRNNEQFF. Looking up the rest from reference TRBV11-3 and TRBJ2-1 gives the full variable domain: EAGVVQSPRYKIIEKKQPVAFWCNPISGHNTLYWYLQNLGQGPELLIRYENEEAVDDSQLPKDRFSAERLKGVDSTLKIQPAELGDSAVYLCASSPPHSPSGRNNEQFFGPGTRLTVL.